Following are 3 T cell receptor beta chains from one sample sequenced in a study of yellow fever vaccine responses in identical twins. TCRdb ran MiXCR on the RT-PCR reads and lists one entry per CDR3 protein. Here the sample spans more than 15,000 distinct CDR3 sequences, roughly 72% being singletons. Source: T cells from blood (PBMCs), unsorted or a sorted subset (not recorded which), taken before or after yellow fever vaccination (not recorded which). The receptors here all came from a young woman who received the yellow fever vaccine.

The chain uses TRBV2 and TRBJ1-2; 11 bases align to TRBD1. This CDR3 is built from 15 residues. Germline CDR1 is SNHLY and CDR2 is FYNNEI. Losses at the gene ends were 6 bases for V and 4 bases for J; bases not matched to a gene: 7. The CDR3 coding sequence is TGTGCCAGCAGAACTGGACAGGGGGCAACCTATGGCTACACCTTC. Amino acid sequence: CASRTGQGATYGYTF.

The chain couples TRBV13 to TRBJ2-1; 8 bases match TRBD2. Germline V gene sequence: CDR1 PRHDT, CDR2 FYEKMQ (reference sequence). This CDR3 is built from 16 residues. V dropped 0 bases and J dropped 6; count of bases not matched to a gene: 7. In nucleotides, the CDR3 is TGTGCCAGCAGCTTAGGGGGACTAGTAGTTTCCAATGAGCAGTTCTTC. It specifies CASSLGGLVVSNEQFF.

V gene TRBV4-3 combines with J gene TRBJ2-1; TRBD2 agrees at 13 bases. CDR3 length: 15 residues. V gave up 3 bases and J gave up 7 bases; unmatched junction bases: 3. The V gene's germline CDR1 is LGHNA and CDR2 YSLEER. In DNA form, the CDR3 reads TGCGCCAGCAGCCAGATGGGACTAGCGGGGAATGAGCAGTTCTTC. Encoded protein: CASSQMGLAGNEQFF.